This T cell receptor (beta chain) was found in a study of OX40 agonist ivuxolimab in advanced cancers. Study as a whole: People in dose escalation had one of these cancers: hepatocellular carcinoma, melanoma, renal cell or head and neck cancer. Two patients with cutaneous melanoma and one with hepatocellular carcinoma, three in total, showed partial responses.

Method: immunoSEQ multiplex PCR; TCRdb's copy keeps in-frame clones and lacks some. The sample yields some 19,000 clones, about 90% seen once. The CDR3 has 15 amino acids. V was pared by 3 bases and J by 3 bases, with 4 bases of the junction left unmatched. CDR1 is LNHDA, CDR2 SQIVND, per germline (reference sequence). On this clone: Its antigen remains unknown.

Study results and caveats: Antigen specificity was not determined for the expanded peripheral T cells. On average, CD8+ T cells showed a greater number of expanded clones than CD4+.

Sequenced here: CD4+ or CD8+ T cells sorted from blood, sampled in a trial of the OX40 agonist ivuxolimab. The clonotype comes from an adult with an advanced solid tumor such as melanoma, head and neck, liver or kidney cancer. The rearrangement links TRBV19 to TRBJ2-1; 8 bases fit TRBD2. The CDR3 reads CASSIGGRLYNEQFF. CDR3 DNA: TGTGCCAGTAGTATCGGCGGGAGGCTCTACAATGAGCAGTTCTTC.